The 12 T cell receptor beta chains below were found in one sample sequenced in a study of regulatory T cells in long-lasting Graves disease (dated by TCRdb to the early 2020s). The sample's time point label, in plain terms: newly diagnosed GD, antithyroid drugs for less than 3 months. For both TCR sequencing and RNA sequencing, RNA was extracted from PBMCs using TRIzol. Libraries were constructed by multiplex PCR. The sample was run on an Illumina HiSeq 4000. To build TCR beta libraries, CDR3 regions were amplified by Arm-PCR using iRepertoire HTBI primers. The public reads were quality trimmed at Q25 with fastp and then assembled into clones with MiXCR by TCRdb, keeping productive beta chains. Every CDR3 protein is listed once, alongside the most common genes and DNA of its rows. The sample table contains about 440,000 distinct CDR3 sequences; only one count was recorded for about 15% of them. The ten largest clones represent 16% of the sample.

The same sample was also studied in work on T cells in Graves' hyperthyroidism and ophthalmopathy.

The sample was peripheral blood mononuclear cells (PBMCs), taken at new diagnosis, from a patient treated with antithyroid drugs. Receptor source: a woman under 40 with Graves disease. Donor details come from another sample of the same person, matched by shared clones.

This clonotype has just a few counts. The junction departs from the called germline gene at one end, perhaps through a read error. The chain combines TRBV7-9 with TRBJ2-3; TRBD2 matches at 8 bases. The length of the CDR3 is 14 residues. Germline V gives CDR1 SEHNR, CDR2 FQNEAQ (reference sequence). The DNA for the CDR3 is TGTGCCAGCAGCGTAGCGGGACCCACAGATACGCAGTATTTT. Translating gives CASSVAGPTDTQYF.

This chain links TRBV5-5 with TRBJ2-7, with D possibly matching TRBD2 (6 bases). Trimming cost V 1 base and J 2 bases, with 31 bases left between them. CDR1 and CDR2 from the germline V gene are SGHKS and YYEKEE (reference sequence). This CDR3 region has 21 residues. CDR3 sequence reads: CASSLKSGGRNSGRSTYEQYF. CDR3 sequence (DNA): TGTGCCAGCAGCTTGAAGTCTGGAGGGAGGAATTCAGGGAGATCAACCTACGAGCAGTACTTC. The whole variable domain, filled in from reference TRBV5-5 and TRBJ2-7, reads DAGVTQSPTHLIKTRGQQVTLRCSPISGHKSVSWYQQVLGQGPQFIFQYYEKEERGRGNFPDRFSARQFPNYSSELNVNALLLGDSALYLCASSLKSGGRNSGRSTYEQYFGPGTRLTVT.

This clonotype was observed a few times. The V call is TRBV19, the J call TRBJ2-7, with TRBD1 identical over 8 bases. Trimming removed 7 bases from V and 4 bases from J; junction bases left unmatched: 3. Per the germline V gene, CDR1 is LNHDA and CDR2 is SQIVND (reference sequence). This CDR3 has 12 residues. CDR3 in amino acids: CASTDRAYEQYF. In DNA form, the CDR3 reads TGTGCCAGTACGGACAGGGCTTACGAGCAGTACTTC.

The chain has TRBV27 and TRBJ2-1, with D perhaps TRBD1 or TRBD2 (5 bases each). This CDR3 has 15 amino acids. Germline assignment: CDR1 MNHEY and CDR2 SMNVEV (reference sequence). V gave up 6 bases and J gave up 9 bases, with 21 bases separating them. The CDR3 bases are TGTGCCAGCAGACGGAACGGGGCTTGGCAGGGTGAGCAGTTCTTC. It yields the protein CASRRNGAWQGEQFF.

This clonotype was seen many times. The gene calls are TRBV27 and TRBJ2-7, with 9 bases that match TRBD1. The V gene end was trimmed by 4 bases and the J gene end by 5 bases; junction bases not matched to a gene: 6. The CDR3 covers 14 residues. Germline loops: CDR1 MNHEY, CDR2 SMNVEV (reference sequence). The CDR3 sequence is CASSSGQGINEQYF. Here the CDR3 DNA reads TGTGCCAGCAGTTCCGGACAGGGGATCAACGAGCAGTACTTC.

This clonotype was observed many times. This chain joins TRBV3-1 and TRBJ2-1, with 12 bases fitting TRBD2. This CDR3 is 18 amino acids long. Germline-derived CDR1 and CDR2 are LGHDT and YNNKEL (reference sequence). After removal of 0 bases from V and 7 bases from J, the junction contained 10 bases not matched to a gene. CDR3: CASSQEASGRAVGNEQFF. CDR3 in DNA: TGTGCCAGCAGCCAAGAGGCTAGCGGGAGGGCCGTAGGTAATGAGCAGTTCTTC.

With respect to this clonotype: No conserved phenylalanine or tryptophan is present at the end of the CDR3, so a read error is the likely explanation. The CDR3 region has the DNA TGTGCCATCAACAGCGGGAGTGGGTCCTACGAGCAGTACCTC. Its translation: CAINSGSGSYEQYL. The genes are TRBV10-3 and TRBJ2-7; 8 nucleotides match TRBD2. The J segment lost 1 base and the V segment lost 7 bases, leaving 6 bases of the junction unmatched. Germline loops: CDR1 ENHRY, CDR2 SYGVKD. The CDR3 has 14 residues.

A word on this clonotype: This CDR3 fails to terminate in the conserved phenylalanine or tryptophan, so it likely reflects a read error. The V gene is TRBV28, the J gene TRBJ1-1; D not resolved. The ends were cut back, 5 bases at V and 0 bases at J, with 4 bases in the middle. This CDR3 is 12 amino acids long. Germline values: CDR1 MDHEN, CDR2 SYDVKM. The CDR3 here is CASSLLNTEAFL. In DNA, the CDR3 is TGTGCCAGCAGTCTGTTGAACACTGAAGCTTTCCTT.

The chain couples TRBV2 to TRBJ2-3; the match to TRBD2 covers 11 bases. The CDR3 has 16 residues. The V gene's germline CDR1 is SNHLY and CDR2 FYNNEI. Trimming cost V 6 bases and J 4 bases; bases outside gene matches: 9. The CDR3 coding sequence is TGTGCCAGCAGCAGTCGACTAGCGGGACATGCAGATACGCAGTATTTT. This gives the protein CASSSRLAGHADTQYF.

There are many counts of this clonotype. The chain combines TRBV20-1 with TRBJ2-1; 8 nucleotides agree with TRBD2. CDR1 is DFQATT, CDR2 SNEGSKA, per germline (reference sequence). The junction had 5 bases not matched to a gene; V was cut back by 3 bases and J by 1 base. The CDR3 consists of 15 residues. CDR3 sequence (DNA): TGCAGTGCTAGGGGCCAGCGGGAGTCCTACAATGAGCAGTTCTTC. Its translation is CSARGQRESYNEQFF.

This clonotype occurred many times. V gene TRBV28 combines with J gene TRBJ2-7; D ambiguous. CDR1 and CDR2 (germline): MDHEN, SYDVKM. The CDR3 runs to 12 residues. V lost 5 bases to trimming and J lost 5 bases, with 10 bases between them. The CDR3 loop is CASSMDQHEQYF. CDR3 DNA sequence: TGTGCCAGCAGTATGGATCAGCACGAGCAGTACTTC.

This clonotype appeared many times. The chain carries TRBV11-2 and TRBJ2-7; perhaps TRBD2 as D (5 bases). Germline CDR1 and CDR2: SGHAT and FQNNGV. The CDR3 has 15 residues. Between the trimmed V and J ends, which lost 1 base and 0 bases, there was a span of 10 bases. In DNA form, the CDR3 reads TGTGCCAGCAGCTTAGCGGCGGGTATCTCCTACGAGCAGTACTTC. Protein: CASSLAAGISYEQYF.